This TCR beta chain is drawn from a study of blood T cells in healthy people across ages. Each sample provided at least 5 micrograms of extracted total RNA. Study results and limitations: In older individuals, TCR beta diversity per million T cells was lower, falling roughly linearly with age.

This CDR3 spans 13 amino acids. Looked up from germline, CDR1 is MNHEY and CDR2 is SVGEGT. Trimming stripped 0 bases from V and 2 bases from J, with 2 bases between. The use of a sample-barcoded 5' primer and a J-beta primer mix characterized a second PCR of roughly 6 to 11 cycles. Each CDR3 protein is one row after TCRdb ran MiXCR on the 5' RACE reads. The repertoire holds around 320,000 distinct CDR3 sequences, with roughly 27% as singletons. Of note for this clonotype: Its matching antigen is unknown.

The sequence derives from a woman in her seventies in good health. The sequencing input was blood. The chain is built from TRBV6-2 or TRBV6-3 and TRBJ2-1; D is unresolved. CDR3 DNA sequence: TGTGCCAGCAGTTACTCGACCTACAATGAGCAGTTCTTC. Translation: CASSYSTYNEQFF.